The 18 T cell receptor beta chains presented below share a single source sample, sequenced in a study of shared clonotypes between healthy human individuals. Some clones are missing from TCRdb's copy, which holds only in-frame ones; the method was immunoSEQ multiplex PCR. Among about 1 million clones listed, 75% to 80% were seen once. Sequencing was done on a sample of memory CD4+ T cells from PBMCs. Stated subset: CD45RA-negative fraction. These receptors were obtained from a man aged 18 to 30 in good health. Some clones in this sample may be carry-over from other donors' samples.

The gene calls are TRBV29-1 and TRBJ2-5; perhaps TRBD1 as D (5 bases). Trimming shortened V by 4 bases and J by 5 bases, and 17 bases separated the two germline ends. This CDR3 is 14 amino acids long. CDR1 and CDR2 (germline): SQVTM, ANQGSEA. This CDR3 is CSVAGSFKGETQYF. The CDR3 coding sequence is TGCAGCGTTGCCGGTTCGTTTAAGGGGGAGACCCAGTACTTC.

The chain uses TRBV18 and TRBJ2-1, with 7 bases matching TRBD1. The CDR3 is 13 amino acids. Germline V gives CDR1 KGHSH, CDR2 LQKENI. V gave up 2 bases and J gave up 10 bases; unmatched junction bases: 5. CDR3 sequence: CASSPSRDREQFF. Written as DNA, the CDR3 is TGTGCCAGCTCACCAAGCAGGGACAGAGAGCAGTTCTTC. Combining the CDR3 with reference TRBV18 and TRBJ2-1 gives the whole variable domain NAGVMQNPRHLVRRRGQEARLRCSPMKGHSHVYWYRQLPEEGLKFMVYLQKENIIDESGMPKERFSAEFPKEGPSILRIQQVVRGDSAAYFCASSPSRDREQFFGPGTRLTVL.

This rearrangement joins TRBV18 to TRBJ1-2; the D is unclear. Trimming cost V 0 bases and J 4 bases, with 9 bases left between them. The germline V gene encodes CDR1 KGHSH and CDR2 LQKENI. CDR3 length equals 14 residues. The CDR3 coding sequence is TGTGCCAGCTCACCACCGTTTGGGTCCTATGGCTACACCTTC. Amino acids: CASSPPFGSYGYTF.

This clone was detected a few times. CDR3 sequence reads: CASSRTGLAGGEQYF. The CDR3 coding sequence is TGTGCCAGCAGCCGAACGGGACTAGCGGGAGGTGAGCAGTACTTC. The chain has TRBV14 and TRBJ2-7, with TRBD2 matching over 15 bases. Trimming removed 4 bases from V and 7 bases from J; junction bases left unmatched: 5. The CDR3 sequence is 15 residues long. Germline V lookup: CDR1 SGHDN, CDR2 FVKESK.

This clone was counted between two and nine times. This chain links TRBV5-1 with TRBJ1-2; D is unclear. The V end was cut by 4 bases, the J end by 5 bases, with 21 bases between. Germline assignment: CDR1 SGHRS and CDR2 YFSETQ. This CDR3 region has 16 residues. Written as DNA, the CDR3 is TGCGCCAGCAGCATACGAGGAACAAAGGCGGAGTATGGCTACACCTTC. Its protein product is CASSIRGTKAEYGYTF.

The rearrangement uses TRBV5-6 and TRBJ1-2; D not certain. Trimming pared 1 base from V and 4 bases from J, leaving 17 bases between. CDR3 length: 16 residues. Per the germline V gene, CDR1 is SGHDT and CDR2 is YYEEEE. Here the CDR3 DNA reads TGTGCCAGCAGCTTGATTATCAATCTGGGAGGCTATGGCTACACCTTC. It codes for CASSLIINLGGYGYTF.

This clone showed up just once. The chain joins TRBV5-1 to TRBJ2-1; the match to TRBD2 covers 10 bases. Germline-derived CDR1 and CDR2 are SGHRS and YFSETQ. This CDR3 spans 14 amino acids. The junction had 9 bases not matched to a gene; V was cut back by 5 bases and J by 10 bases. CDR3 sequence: CASSVAGGRVEQFF. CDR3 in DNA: TGCGCCAGCAGTGTAGCGGGAGGCCGGGTAGAGCAGTTCTTC.

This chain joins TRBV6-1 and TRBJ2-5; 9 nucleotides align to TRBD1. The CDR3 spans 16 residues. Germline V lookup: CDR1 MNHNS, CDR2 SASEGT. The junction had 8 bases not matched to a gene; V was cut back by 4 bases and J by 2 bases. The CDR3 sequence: CASSGAGTGLQETQYF. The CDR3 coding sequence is TGTGCCAGCAGTGGGGCCGGGACAGGGTTACAAGAGACCCAGTACTTC.

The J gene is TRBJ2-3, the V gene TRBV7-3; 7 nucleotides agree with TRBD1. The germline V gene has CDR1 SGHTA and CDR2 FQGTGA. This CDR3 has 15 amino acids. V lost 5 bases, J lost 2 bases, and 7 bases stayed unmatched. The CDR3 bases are TGTGCCAGCAGCCAGCGACAGGGCCCCACAGATACGCAGTATTTT. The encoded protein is CASSQRQGPTDTQYF.

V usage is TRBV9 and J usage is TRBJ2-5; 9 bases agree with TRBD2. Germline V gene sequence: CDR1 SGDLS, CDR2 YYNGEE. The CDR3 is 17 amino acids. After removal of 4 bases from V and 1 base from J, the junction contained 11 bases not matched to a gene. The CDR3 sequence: CASSPRGVAGAQETQYF. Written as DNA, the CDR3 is TGTGCCAGCAGCCCTCGGGGGGTAGCGGGAGCCCAAGAGACCCAGTACTTC.

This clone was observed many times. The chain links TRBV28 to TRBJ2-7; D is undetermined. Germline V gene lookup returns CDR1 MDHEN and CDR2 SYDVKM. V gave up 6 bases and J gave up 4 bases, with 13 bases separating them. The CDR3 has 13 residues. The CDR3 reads CASSPTFKYEQYF. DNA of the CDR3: TGTGCCAGCAGCCCCACTTTTAAGTACGAGCAGTACTTC. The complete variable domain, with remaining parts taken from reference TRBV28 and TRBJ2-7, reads DVKVTQSSRYLVKRTGEKVFLECVQDMDHENMFWYRQDPGLGLRLIYFSYDVKMKEKGDIPEGYSVSREKKERFSLILESASTNQTSMYLCASSPTFKYEQYFGPGTRLTVT.

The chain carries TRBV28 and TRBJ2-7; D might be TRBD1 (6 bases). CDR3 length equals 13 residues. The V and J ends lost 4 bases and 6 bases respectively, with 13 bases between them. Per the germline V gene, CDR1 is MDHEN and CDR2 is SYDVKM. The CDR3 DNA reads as TGTGCCAGCAGTTGGGTTCAGGGGTCCGAGCAGTACTTC. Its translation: CASSWVQGSEQYF.

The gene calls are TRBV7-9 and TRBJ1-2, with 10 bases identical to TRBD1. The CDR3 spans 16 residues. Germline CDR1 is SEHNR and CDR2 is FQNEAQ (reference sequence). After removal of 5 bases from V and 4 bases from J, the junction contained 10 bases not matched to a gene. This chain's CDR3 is CASSKTGGGNFYGYTF. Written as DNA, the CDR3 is TGTGCCAGCAGCAAGACAGGGGGCGGTAATTTCTATGGCTACACCTTC.

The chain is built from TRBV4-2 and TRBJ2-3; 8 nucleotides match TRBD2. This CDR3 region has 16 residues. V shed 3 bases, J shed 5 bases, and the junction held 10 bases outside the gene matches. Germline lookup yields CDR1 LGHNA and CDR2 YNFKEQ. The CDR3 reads CASSHQTSGGGDTQYF. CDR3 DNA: TGTGCCAGCAGCCACCAAACTAGCGGAGGAGGAGATACGCAGTATTTT.

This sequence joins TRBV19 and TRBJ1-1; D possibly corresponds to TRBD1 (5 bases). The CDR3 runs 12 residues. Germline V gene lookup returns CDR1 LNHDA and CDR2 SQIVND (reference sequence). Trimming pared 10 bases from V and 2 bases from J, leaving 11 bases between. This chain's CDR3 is CATMGLNTEAFF. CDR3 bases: TGTGCCACCATGGGGCTAAACACTGAAGCTTTCTTT.

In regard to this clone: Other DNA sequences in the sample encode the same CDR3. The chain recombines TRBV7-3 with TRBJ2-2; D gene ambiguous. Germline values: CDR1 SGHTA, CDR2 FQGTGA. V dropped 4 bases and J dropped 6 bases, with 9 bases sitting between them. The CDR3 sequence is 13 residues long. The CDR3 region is CASSSLLAGELFF. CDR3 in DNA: TGTGCCAGCAGCTCTCTTTTGGCCGGGGAGCTGTTTTTT.

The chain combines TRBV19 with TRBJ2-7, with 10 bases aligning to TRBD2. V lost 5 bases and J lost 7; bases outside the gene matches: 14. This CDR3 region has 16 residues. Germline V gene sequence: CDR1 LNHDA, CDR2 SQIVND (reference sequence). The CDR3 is CASSPWGLAGAGEQYF. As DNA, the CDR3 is TGTGCCAGTAGTCCCTGGGGGCTAGCGGGAGCAGGGGAGCAGTACTTC.

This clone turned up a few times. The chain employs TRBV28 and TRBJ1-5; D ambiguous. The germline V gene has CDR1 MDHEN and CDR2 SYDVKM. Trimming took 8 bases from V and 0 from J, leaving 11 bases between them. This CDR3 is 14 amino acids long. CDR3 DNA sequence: TGTGCCAGCCGTAGCCACGGTAGCAATCAGCCCCAGCATTTT. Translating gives CASRSHGSNQPQHF.